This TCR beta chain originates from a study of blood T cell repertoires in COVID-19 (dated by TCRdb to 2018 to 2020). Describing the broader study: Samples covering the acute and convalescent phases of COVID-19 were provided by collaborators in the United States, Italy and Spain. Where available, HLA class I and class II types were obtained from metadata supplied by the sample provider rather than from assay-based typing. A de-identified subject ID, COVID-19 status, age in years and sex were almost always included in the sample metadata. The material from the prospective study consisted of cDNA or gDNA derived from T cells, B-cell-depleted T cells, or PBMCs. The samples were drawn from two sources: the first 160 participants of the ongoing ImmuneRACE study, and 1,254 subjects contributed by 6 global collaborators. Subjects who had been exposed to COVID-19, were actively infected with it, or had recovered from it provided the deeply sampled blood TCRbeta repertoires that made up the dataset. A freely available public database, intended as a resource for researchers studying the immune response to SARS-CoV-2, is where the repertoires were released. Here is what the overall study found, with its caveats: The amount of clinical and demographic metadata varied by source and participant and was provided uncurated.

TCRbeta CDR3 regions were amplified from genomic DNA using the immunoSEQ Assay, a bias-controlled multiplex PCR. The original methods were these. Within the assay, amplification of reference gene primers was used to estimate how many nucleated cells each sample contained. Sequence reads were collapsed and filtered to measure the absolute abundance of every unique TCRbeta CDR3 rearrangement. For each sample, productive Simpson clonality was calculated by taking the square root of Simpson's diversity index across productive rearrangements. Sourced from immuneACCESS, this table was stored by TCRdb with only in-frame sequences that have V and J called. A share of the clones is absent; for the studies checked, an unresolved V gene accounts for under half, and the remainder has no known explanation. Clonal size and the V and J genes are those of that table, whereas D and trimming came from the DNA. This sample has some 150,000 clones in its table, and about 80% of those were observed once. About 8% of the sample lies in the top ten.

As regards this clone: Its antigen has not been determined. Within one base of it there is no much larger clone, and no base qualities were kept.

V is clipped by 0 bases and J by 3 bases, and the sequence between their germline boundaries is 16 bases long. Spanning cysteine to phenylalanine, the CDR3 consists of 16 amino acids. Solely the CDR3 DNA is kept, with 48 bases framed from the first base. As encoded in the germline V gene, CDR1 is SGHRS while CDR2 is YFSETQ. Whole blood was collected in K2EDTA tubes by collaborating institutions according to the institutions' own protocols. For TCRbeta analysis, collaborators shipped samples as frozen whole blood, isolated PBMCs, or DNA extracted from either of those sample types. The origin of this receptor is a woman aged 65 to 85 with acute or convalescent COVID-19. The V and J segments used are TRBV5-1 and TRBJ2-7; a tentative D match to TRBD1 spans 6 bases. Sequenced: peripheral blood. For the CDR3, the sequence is CASSLAFGQGSYEQYF. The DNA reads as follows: TGCGCCAGCAGCTTGGCCTTTGGGCAGGGGAGCTACGAGCAGTACTTC.